This T cell receptor (beta chain) was captured in a study of blood T cells in healthy people across ages. The second PCR ran about 6 to 12 cycles with a sample-barcoded 5' primer and J-beta primers. TCRdb reprocessed the 5' RACE reads via MiXCR and lists one record per CDR3 protein. Found here are about 730,000 distinct CDR3 sequences, roughly 47% of them singletons; the top ten hold roughly 19%. V trimming: 6 bases; J trimming: 1 base; junction bases outside the gene matches: 14. The CDR3 consists of 17 residues. Per the germline V gene, CDR1 is SQVTM and CDR2 is ANQGSEA. The receptor comes from a woman in her sixties or seventies in good health. V is TRBV29-1 and J is TRBJ2-2; 7 nucleotides agree with TRBD1. Sequenced sample: blood. The CDR3, as DNA: TGCAGCGTATATTTACAGGGGTCCATGGTGAACACCGGGGAGCTGTTTTTT. This sequence encodes CSVYLQGSMVNTGELFF.